A single sample is the source of the 23 T cell receptor delta chains below, sequenced in a study of γδ T cells in repeated Plasmodium falciparum infection. Vgamma9/Vdelta2+ and Vdelta2-negative gammadelta T cells were flow-sorted from PBMC for bulk sequencing. TCRdb reran clone calling via CATT on the multiplex PCR reads. The sample lists around 50,000 delta-chain clones, around 2% seen once, with less than 30% in the top ten. Sequencing was performed on gamma-delta T cells from blood. The receptors come from a pool of human donors (malaria-infected and uninfected, not separated).

In regard to this clone: Translating this DNA gives a protein that differs at residues 8 and 17 from the TCRdb one, which belongs to a much larger clone; a read error is likely, and the protein shown is this translation. The rearrangement uses TRDV1 and TRDJ2; 9 positions agree with TRDD3. The J gene comes from matching the DNA to germline here; TCRdb lacks it. Germline V gene data show CDR1 as TSWWSYY and CDR2 as QGS. The CDR3 contains 21 residues. For the CDR3, the DNA is TGTGCTCTTGGGGAACCACAGCTTTTCACTGGGGGACGTTATCGGACAACACAACTCTTCTTT. It specifies CALGEPQLFTGGRYRTTQLFF.

A few counts support this clone. The TCRdb protein comes from a much larger clone and disagrees with this DNA's translation at residue 21, likely due to a read error; the protein given here is derived from the DNA. The CDR3 bases are TGTGCTCTTGGGGAAGCCCATCCGGTATTCCGGTACTGGGGGACATTGGCCGATAAACTCACCTTT. Its translation: CALGEAHPVFRYWGTLADKLTF. The V segment is TRDV1, and no J call was made; the table gives TRDD3 as D, unverified against the DNA. Looked up from germline, CDR1 is TSWWSYY and CDR2 is QGS. This CDR3 region has 22 residues.

This clone was recorded at least ten times. The protein given by TCRdb reflects a much larger clone and differs at residue 14 from this DNA's translation, likely from a read error; the protein shown is the DNA's translation. V is TRDV2 and J is TRDJ1; TRDD3 matches at 8 bases. The J gene was missing in TCRdb and was found by matching the end of the DNA to germline. Germline CDR1 reads GEAIGNYY; CDR2 reads EKD. CDR3 length: 20 residues. J lost 1 base, V lost 4 bases, and 22 bases had no gene match. CDR3 nucleotides: TGTGCCTGTGATGGAGTGCCCCCCTCTGGGGGACCCGACTGCACCGATAAACTCATCTTT. This sequence encodes CACDGVPPSGGPDCTDKLIF.

About this clone itself: For this DNA, TCRdb reports the protein of a much larger clone, which diverges at residue 15, most likely from a read error; the protein presented here is translated directly from the DNA. This sequence joins TRDV2 and TRDJ1, with 10 bases matching TRDD3. In the absence of a J gene in TCRdb, the DNA was matched to germline to assign it here. With 0 bases clipped from V and 4 bases from J, the junction kept 19 bases outside the gene matches. The CDR3 is made up of 20 amino acids. Germline values: CDR1 GEAIGNYY, CDR2 EKD. Here the CDR3 reads CACDTGTTLRWGIHNDKLIF. In nucleotides, the CDR3 is TGTGCCTGTGACACCGGCACCACTCTTAGGTGGGGGATACATAACGATAAACTCATCTTT.

This clone was seen a few times. TCRdb's protein for this DNA is that of a much larger clone and differs from the translation at residue 11, likely a read error; the protein shown is the DNA translation. The chain uses TRDV3 and TRDJ1; D possibly corresponds to TRDD3 (6 bases). Matching the DNA to germline supplied the J gene, which TCRdb does not give. This CDR3 is built from 16 residues. V was trimmed by 5 bases and J by 4 bases, leaving 26 bases between them. Germline loops: CDR1 TVYSNPD, CDR2 GDNSRS (reference sequence). The DNA of the CDR3 is TGTGCCCAGGTCCGGCTTGGGGATGGGTACATCGATAAACTCATCTTT. Residues: CAQVRLGDGYIDKLIF.

This clone has a count of ten or more. The protein in TCRdb stems from a much larger clone and differs at residue 4 from this DNA's translation, likely a read error; here the protein is translated from the DNA. The chain combines TRDV1 with TRDJ1; D remains ambiguous. Matching the DNA to germline supplied the J gene, which TCRdb does not give. The germline CDR1 and CDR2 sequences are TSWWSYY and QGS. V was trimmed by 7 bases and J by 3 bases, leaving 12 bases between them. This CDR3 has 13 residues. The CDR3 DNA sequence: TGTGCTCTTGAGCGCCTAAGGCCCGATAAACTCATCTTT. It codes for CALERLRPDKLIF.

This clone was detected a few times. For this DNA, TCRdb reports the protein of a much larger clone, which diverges at residue 5, most likely from a read error; the protein presented here is translated directly from the DNA. The rearrangement links TRDV1 to TRDJ1; tentative D call: TRDD2 (7 bases). Since TCRdb gives no J gene, matching the DNA to germline was used here to assign it. CDR3 length equals 20 residues. V shed 5 bases and J shed 0 bases, with 28 bases lying between them. CDR1 is TSWWSYY, CDR2 QGS, per germline. In DNA form, the CDR3 reads TGTGCTCTTGGGATACCCGTGGTTCCTACCTGGTACTGGGACACCGATAAACTCATCTTT. The encoded protein is CALGIPVVPTWYWDTDKLIF.

There are a few counts of this clone. TCRdb's listed protein matches a much larger clone and diverges from this DNA's translation at residue 16, likely through a read error; the protein shown comes from the DNA. This chain joins TRDV3 and TRDJ1, with D tentatively TRDD2 (6 bases). The J gene, left out of TCRdb, was set here by checking the DNA against germline. Germline assignment: CDR1 TVYSNPD and CDR2 GDNSRS (reference sequence). This CDR3 contains 19 residues. In DNA, the CDR3 is TGTGCCTTCGCAGACCTTCCCACCTCGTACTACCCTTACACCGATGAACTCATCTTT. Translated, it gives CAFADLPTSYYPYTDELIF.

On this clone itself: A read error likely explains why the TCRdb protein, taken from a much larger clone, differs from this DNA's translation at residue 8; the protein shown is translated from the DNA. The chain carries TRDV3 and TRDJ1, with D unclear. The J gene was missing in TCRdb and was found by matching the end of the DNA to germline. The CDR3 sequence is 16 residues long. Germline CDR1 and CDR2: TVYSNPD and GDNSRS (reference sequence). V lost 4 bases, J lost 1 base, and 22 bases lay in between. CDR3 amino acids: CASPPFTEGPTDKLIF. CDR3 DNA: TGTGCCTCCCCCCCGTTTACTGAGGGACCCACCGATAAACTCATCTTT.

A remark on this clone: The protein TCRdb lists belongs to a much larger clone and differs from this DNA's translation at residue 17, which points to a read error; the protein shown is made from the DNA. The V segment is TRDV3, and no J call was made; the listed D gene, TRDD3, was not tested against the DNA. The V gene's germline CDR1 is TVYSNPD and CDR2 GDNSRS (reference sequence). The CDR3 is 19 residues long. The CDR3 here is CASALFPPDHWGTNDKHIF. In nucleotides, the CDR3 is TGTGCCTCTGCCCTATTCCCACCCGACCACTGGGGGACGAACGATAAACACATCTTT.

This clone was detected only a few times. A far larger clone differs by one base, so this is likely a read error. Other DNA sequences within the sample encode an identical CDR3. V usage is TRDV2 and J usage is TRDJ1; D gene unclear. V was shortened by 3 bases and J by 2 bases, with 18 bases between the two germline ends. This CDR3 region has 16 residues. Germline CDR1 is GEAIGNYY and CDR2 is EKD. CDR3 bases: TGTGCCTGTGACTCCCTTACCGGGAGGTCGACCGATAAACTCATCTTT. This sequence encodes CACDSLTGRSTDKLIF.

The table lists this clone with a few counts. TCRdb assigns this DNA the protein of a much larger clone, which departs from its translation at residue 7; this likely reflects a read error, and the protein shown comes from translating the DNA. V gene TRDV2 combines with J gene TRDJ3; possible D gene TRDD3, 5 bases. TCRdb lists no J gene, so it was determined here by aligning the DNA to germline. The CDR3 consists of 20 residues. V was clipped by 2 bases and J by 2 bases, with 21 bases between them. In germline, CDR1 is GEAIGNYY, CDR2 EKD. The CDR3 here is CACDILPGVPGPWDTRQMFF. The CDR3 DNA is TGTGCCTGTGACATTTTACCGGGGGTCCCTGGGCCCTGGGACACCCGACAGATGTTTTTC.

This clone has at least ten counts. A single base is all that separates this from a far larger clone, so a read error is likely. Other DNA sequences of this sample code for an identical CDR3. This sequence joins TRDV1 and TRDJ2; a possible D gene is TRDD2 (7 bases). Trimming shortened V by 8 bases and J by 2 bases, and 27 bases separated the two germline ends. Looked up from germline, CDR1 is TSWWSYY and CDR2 is QGS. This CDR3 has 19 amino acids. The CDR3 is CALFPTVGGYLALTAQLFF. In DNA, the CDR3 is TGTGCTCTTTTTCCTACTGTTGGGGGGTATTTAGCCTTGACAGCACAACTCTTCTTT.

Worth noting for this clone: A far larger clone lies a single base away; this is likely a read error. Other nucleotide sequences from this sample produce the same CDR3. V and J are TRDV1 and TRDJ1, with 10 nucleotides matching TRDD3. The J gene, not given by TCRdb, was assigned here from a germline match of the nucleotide sequence. CDR1 and CDR2 (germline): TSWWSYY, QGS. There are 23 residues in the CDR3. The chain's CDR3 is CALGEPSSIVVDLWGIHVAKLIF. CDR3 coding DNA: TGTGCCCTTGGGGAACCTTCCTCTATCGTTGTAGATTTGTGGGGGATACACGTGGCAAAACTCATCTTT.

This clone was seen repeatedly, ten times or more. TCRdb assigns this DNA the protein of a much larger clone, which departs from its translation at residue 3; this likely reflects a read error, and the protein shown comes from translating the DNA. The CDR3 nucleotides read TGTGCTTTTGGGGGTCCCGCCTTCCTACGAAACTGGGGATGGAGGTACACCGATAAACTCATCTTT. This encodes CAFGGPAFLRNWGWRYTDKLIF. The V call is TRDV1, the J call TRDJ1; 9 bases match TRDD2. The J gene was missing in TCRdb and was found by matching the end of the DNA to germline. From germline, CDR1 is TSWWSYY and CDR2 QGS. This CDR3 is built from 22 residues.

The table lists this clone with many counts. V usage is TRDV1 and J usage is TRDJ1; the D gene is possibly TRDD2 (9 bases). Germline matching of the DNA provided the J gene here, since TCRdb leaves it blank. The CDR3 spans 22 residues. In germline, CDR1 is TSWWSYY, CDR2 QGS. Trimming pared 4 bases from V and 8 bases from J, leaving 41 bases between. The CDR3 here is CALGGPFLPRLGAIPCPQKLIF. DNA of the CDR3: TGTGCTCTTGGGGGTCCCTTCCTACCCCGACTGGGGGCCATTCCCTGTCCCCAAAAACTCATCTTT.

The rearrangement uses TRDV2 and TRDJ1; 12 bases align to TRDD3. Assignment of the J gene here rests on matching the DNA to germline, because TCRdb gives none. The length of the CDR3 is 20 residues. CDR1 and CDR2 (germline): GEAIGNYY, EKD. Trimming cost V 3 bases and J 2 bases; bases outside gene matches: 18. The CDR3 region is CACDPVSVLGDTRETDKLIF. Here the CDR3 DNA reads TGTGCCTGTGACCCTGTCAGTGTACTGGGGGATACAAGAGAGACCGATAAACTCATCTTT.

Notes on this clone: It differs at one base from a far larger clone, so likely a read error. Other DNA variants within this sample encode the same CDR3. J is TRDJ1 and V is TRAV38-2/DV8, with TRDD3 matching over 12 bases. TCRdb lists no J gene, so it was determined here by aligning the DNA to germline. Germline CDR1 and CDR2: TSESDYY and QEAYKQQN. The CDR3 length is 26 residues. The CDR3 DNA follows: TGTGCTTATACGGGGCCGCCCTCCACTCAGCCCCGTACTGGGGGATACCATACGACGGGTCCCGACAAACTCATCTTT. Translating it yields CAYTGPPSTQPRTGGYHTTGPDKLIF.

This clone was found a few times. TCRdb's listed protein matches a much larger clone and diverges from this DNA's translation at residue 9, likely through a read error; the protein shown comes from the DNA. This rearrangement joins TRDV2 to TRDJ1; TRDD3 might be the D (6 bases). No J gene is reported in TCRdb; it was inferred here by comparing the DNA with germline. CDR3 length equals 17 residues. CDR1 and CDR2 (germline): GEAIGNYY, EKD. V was pared by 3 bases and J by 0 bases, with 19 bases between. The CDR3 DNA follows: TGTGCCTGTGACTCCCTCAGTACTAGGGGATACACCGATAAACTCATCTTT. Its protein is CACDSLSTRGYTDKLIF.

On this clone itself: This DNA translates differently at residue 14 from the TCRdb protein, which is that of a much larger clone; a read error is likely, and the protein shown is the DNA's own translation. The CDR3 loop is CACDTLVPTIVLGNHTDKLIF. CDR3 bases: TGTGCCTGTGACACTCTTGTTCCTACTATCGTACTGGGGAACCACACCGATAAACTCATCTTT. The chain uses TRDV2 and TRDJ1; tentatively, D is TRDD2 or TRDD3 (7 bases each). TCRdb gives no J gene; it was assigned here by matching the DNA to germline. The V gene's germline CDR1 is GEAIGNYY and CDR2 EKD. V was clipped by 1 base and J by 0 bases, with 29 bases between them. The CDR3 has 21 amino acids.

This clone was seen many times. Only one base separates this from a far larger clonotype, so it likely reflects a read error. Other DNA sequences in the same sample also yield this CDR3. The chain carries TRDV1 and TRDJ1; the match to TRDD3 covers 8 bases. The germline V gene encodes CDR1 TSWWSYY and CDR2 QGS. V gave up 1 base and J gave up 2 bases; unmatched junction bases: 12. There are 18 residues in the CDR3. CDR3 DNA sequence: TGTGCTCTTGGGGAACGCGGAGCGGGGATACTGGGTACCGATAAACTCATCTTT. Translating gives CALGERGAGILGTDKLIF.

This clone was observed a few times. The protein held in TCRdb is that of a much larger clone and does not match this DNA's translation at residue 4, likely because of a read error; the protein shown is translated from the DNA. The genes are TRDV3 and TRDJ1; D is unresolved. V lost 1 base to trimming and J lost 9 bases, with 15 bases between them. Germline CDR1 TVYSNPD, CDR2 GDNSRS (reference sequence). There are 12 residues in the CDR3. CDR3 residues: CAFTSLYHELIF. As DNA, the CDR3 is TGTGCCTTTACCTCCCTTTACCATGAACTCATCTTT.

Details on this clone: This likely traces to a read error, being one base from a far larger clone. This sample includes further DNA sequences coding for the same CDR3. The V gene is TRDV1, the J gene TRDJ2; perhaps TRDD3 as D (6 bases). The J gene is absent in TCRdb and was assigned here via DNA matching to germline. The CDR3 sequence is 21 residues long. Germline-derived CDR1 and CDR2 are TSWWSYY and QGS. V gave up 1 base and J gave up 4 bases, with 28 bases separating them. This chain's CDR3 is CALGEPQFFTGGRYRTAQLFF. The CDR3 nucleotides are TGTGCTCTTGGGGAACCACAGTTTTTCACAGGGGGACGTTATCGGACAGCACAACTCTTCTTT.